This entry concerns a single T cell receptor beta chain. Its antigen is still unknown. Profiling relied on immunoSEQ multiplex PCR, and the TCRdb table lists in-frame clones only, not all of them. There are under 150,000 clones in the sample; about 90% occur only once, and roughly 8.4% lies in the top ten. These data originate in a study of T cell responses to AZD1222 COVID-19 vaccine. As for the study in general: Second-dose intervals near 4 or 12 weeks were combined.

This CDR3 is 13 amino acids long. V was pared by 5 bases and J by 2 bases, with 8 bases between. The germline gives CDR1 SGHRS, CDR2 YFSETQ. Overall study findings and caveats: The donors showed a predominance of white British ancestry and of females, with possible underestimation of clonal diversity. Without day 14 samples, only post-peak T cell repertoires were studied.

The genes are TRBV5-1 and TRBJ1-3; D uncertain. The TCR sequence derives from an adult in good health. This sample comprised peripheral blood, obtained on day 0 of AZD1222 vaccination. The CDR3 nucleotides read TGCGCCAGCAGGGACGGAACTGGAAACACCATATATTTT. Residues: CASRDGTGNTIYF. The full variable domain, with the rest looked up from reference TRBV5-1 and TRBJ1-3, is KAGVTQTPRYLIKTRGQQVTLSCSPISGHRSVSWYQQTPGQGLQFLFEYFSETQRNKGNFPGRFSGRQFSNSRSEMNVSTLELGDSALYLCASRDGTGNTIYFGEGSWLTVV.